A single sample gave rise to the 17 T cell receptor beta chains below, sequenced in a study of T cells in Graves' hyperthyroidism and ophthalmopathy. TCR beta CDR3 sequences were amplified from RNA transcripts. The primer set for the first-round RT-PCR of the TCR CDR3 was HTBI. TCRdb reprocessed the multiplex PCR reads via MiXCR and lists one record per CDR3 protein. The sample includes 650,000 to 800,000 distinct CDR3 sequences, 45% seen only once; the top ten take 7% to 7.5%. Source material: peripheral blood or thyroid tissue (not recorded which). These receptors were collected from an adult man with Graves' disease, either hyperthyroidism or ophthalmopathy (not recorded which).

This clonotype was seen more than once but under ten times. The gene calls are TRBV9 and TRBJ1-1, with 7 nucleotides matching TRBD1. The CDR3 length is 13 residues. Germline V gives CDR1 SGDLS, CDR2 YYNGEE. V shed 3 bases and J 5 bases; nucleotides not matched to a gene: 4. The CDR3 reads CASSATGITEAFF. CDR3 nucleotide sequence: TGTGCCAGCAGCGCGACAGGGATTACTGAAGCTTTCTTT.

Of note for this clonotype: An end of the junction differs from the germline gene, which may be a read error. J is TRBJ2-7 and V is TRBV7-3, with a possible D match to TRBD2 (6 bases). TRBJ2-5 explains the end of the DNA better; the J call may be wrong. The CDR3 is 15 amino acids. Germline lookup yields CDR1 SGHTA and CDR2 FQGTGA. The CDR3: CASSQDRGGLETQYF. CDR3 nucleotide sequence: TGCGCCAGCAGCCAAGATCGGGGAGGACTAGAGACCCAGTACTTC.

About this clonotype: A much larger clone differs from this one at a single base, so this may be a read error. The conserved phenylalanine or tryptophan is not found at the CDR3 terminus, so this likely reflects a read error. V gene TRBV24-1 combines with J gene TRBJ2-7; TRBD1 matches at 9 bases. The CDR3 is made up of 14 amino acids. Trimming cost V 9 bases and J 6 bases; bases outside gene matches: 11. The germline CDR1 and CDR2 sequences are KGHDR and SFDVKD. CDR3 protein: CATYRDRDVLEQYL. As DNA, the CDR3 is TGTGCCACCTACCGGGACAGGGATGTTCTCGAGCAGTACTTA.

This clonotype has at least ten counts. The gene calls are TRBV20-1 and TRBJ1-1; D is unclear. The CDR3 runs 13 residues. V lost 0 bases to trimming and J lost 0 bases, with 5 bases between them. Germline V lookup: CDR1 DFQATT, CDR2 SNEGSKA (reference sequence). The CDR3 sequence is CSARETVNTEAFF. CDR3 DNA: TGCAGTGCTAGAGAAACGGTGAACACTGAAGCTTTCTTT.

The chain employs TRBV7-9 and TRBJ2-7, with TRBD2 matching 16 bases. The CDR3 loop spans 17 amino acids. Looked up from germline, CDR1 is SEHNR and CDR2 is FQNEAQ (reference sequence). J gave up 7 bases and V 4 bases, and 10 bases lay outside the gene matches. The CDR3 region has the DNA TGTGCCAGCAGCTCGGGACTAGCGGGAGGGCAAAGAAGGGAGCAGTACTTC. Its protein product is CASSSGLAGGQRREQYF. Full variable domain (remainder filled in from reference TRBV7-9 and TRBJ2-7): DTGVSQNPRHKITKRGQNVTFRCDPISEHNRLYWYRQTLGQGPEFLTYFQNEAQLEKSRLLSDRFSAERPKGSFSTLEIQRTEQGDSAMYLCASSSGLAGGQRREQYFGPGTRLTVT.

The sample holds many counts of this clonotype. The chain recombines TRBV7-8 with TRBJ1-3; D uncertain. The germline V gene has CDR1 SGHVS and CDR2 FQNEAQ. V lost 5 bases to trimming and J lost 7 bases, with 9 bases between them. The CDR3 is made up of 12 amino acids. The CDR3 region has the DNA TGTGCCAGCAGCAAGAGAAGTAACACCATATATTTT. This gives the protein CASSKRSNTIYF. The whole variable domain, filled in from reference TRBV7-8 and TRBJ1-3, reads GAGVSQSPRYKVAKRGQDVALRCDPISGHVSLFWYQQALGQGPEFLTYFQNEAQLDKSGLPSDRFFAERPEGSVSTLKIQRTQQEDSAVYLCASSKRSNTIYFGEGSWLTVV.

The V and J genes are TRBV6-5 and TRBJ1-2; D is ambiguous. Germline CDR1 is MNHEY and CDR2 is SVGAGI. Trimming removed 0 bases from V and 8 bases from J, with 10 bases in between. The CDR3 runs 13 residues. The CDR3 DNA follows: TGTGCCAGCAGTTACTCGGGGAGGGAGGGCTACACCTTC. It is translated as CASSYSGREGYTF.

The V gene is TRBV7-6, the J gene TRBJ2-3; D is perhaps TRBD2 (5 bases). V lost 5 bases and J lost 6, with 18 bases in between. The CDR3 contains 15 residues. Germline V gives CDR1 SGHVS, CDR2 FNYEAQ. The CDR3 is CASSPVASPGDTQYF. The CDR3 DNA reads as TGTGCCAGCAGCCCCGTAGCGAGCCCGGGTGATACGCAGTATTTT.

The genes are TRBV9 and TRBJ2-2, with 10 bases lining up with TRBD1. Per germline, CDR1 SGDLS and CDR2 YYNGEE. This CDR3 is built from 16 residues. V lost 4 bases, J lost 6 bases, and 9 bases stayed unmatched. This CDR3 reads CASSPRGTGAAGELFF. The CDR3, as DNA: TGTGCCAGCAGCCCAAGAGGGACAGGGGCGGCCGGGGAGCTGTTTTTT.

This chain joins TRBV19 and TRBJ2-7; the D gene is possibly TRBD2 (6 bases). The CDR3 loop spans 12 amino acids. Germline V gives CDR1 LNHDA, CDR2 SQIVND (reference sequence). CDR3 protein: CARDFRGGEQYF. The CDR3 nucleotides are TGTGCTAGAGATTTCCGGGGAGGCGAGCAGTACTTC.

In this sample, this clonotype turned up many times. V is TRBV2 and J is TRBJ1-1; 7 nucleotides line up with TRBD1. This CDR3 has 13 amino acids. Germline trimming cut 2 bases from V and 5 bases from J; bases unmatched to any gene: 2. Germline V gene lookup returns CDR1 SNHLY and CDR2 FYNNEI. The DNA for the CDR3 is TGTGCCAGCAGTGAACAGGGGGAAACTGAAGCTTTCTTT. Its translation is CASSEQGETEAFF.

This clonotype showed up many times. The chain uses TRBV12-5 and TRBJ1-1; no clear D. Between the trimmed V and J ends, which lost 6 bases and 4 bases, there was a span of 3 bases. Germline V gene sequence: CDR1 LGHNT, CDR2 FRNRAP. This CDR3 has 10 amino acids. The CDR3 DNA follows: TGTGCTAGTGGGGTCACTGAAGCTTTCTTT. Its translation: CASGVTEAFF.

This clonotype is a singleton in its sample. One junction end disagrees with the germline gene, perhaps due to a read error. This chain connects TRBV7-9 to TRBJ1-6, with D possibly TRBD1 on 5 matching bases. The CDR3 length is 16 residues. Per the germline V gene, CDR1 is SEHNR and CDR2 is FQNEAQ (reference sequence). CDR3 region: CASSPPGRSSNSPLHF. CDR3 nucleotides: TGTGCCAGCAGCCCACCGGGACGGTCCTCTAATTCACCCCTCCACTTT.

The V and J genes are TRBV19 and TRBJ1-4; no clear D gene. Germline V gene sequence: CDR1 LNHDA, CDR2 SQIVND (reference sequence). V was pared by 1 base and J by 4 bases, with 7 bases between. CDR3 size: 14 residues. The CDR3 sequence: CASSIAAVNEKLFF. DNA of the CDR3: TGTGCCAGTAGTATAGCGGCAGTTAATGAAAAACTGTTTTTT.

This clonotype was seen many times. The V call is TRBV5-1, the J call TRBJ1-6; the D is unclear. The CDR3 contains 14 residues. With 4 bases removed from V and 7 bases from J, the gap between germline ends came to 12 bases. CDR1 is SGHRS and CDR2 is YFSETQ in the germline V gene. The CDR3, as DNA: TGCGCCAGCAGCCAGGAAGGGATGAATTCACCCCTCCACTTT. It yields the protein CASSQEGMNSPLHF.

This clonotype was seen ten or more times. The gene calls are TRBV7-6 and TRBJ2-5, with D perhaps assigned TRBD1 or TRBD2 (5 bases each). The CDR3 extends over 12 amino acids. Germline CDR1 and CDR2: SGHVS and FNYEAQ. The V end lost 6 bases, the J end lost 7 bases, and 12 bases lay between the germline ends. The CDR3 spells CASRPSGGTQYF. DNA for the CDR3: TGTGCCAGCAGACCGTCTGGGGGGACCCAGTACTTC.

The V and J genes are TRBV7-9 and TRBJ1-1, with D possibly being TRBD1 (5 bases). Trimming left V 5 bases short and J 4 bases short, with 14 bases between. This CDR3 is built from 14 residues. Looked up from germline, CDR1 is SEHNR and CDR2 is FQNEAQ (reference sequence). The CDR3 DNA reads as TGTGCCAGCAGCGGGATGTCGGGGGTCACTGAAGCTTTCTTT. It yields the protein CASSGMSGVTEAFF.